Listed here are 24 T cell receptor beta chains from one sample, sequenced in a study of cytomegalovirus exposure and HLA in healthy donors (dated by TCRdb to about 2017). Receptor libraries were prepared by the immunoSEQ multiplex PCR assay. The clones in this table, taken by TCRdb from immuneACCESS, are in-frame only. Not every clone is retained; where verified, under half of the shortfall comes from an unresolved V gene, and the cause of the rest is unknown. The sample contains more than 250,000 clones, just over 85% of them found a single time. The ten most abundant clones make up 0.75% to 0.85% of the sample. The sequencing input was PBMCs. These receptors were collected from a woman under 30 in good health and CMV-seronegative.

This clone was seen just once. This chain joins TRBV28 and TRBJ2-2; 9 bases are shared with TRBD1. The CDR3 is 14 residues long. Trimming cost V 8 bases and J 4 bases; bases outside gene matches: 5. Germline V gene lookup returns CDR1 MDHEN and CDR2 SYDVKM. The CDR3, as DNA: TGTGCCAGCGGGGACAGGGTGCCCACCGGGGAGCTGTTTTTT. This gives the protein CASGDRVPTGELFF.

This clone was detected only a few times. The V and J genes are TRBV5-4 and TRBJ2-3, with 15 bases aligning to TRBD2. The CDR3 contains 16 residues. The germline gives CDR1 SGHNT, CDR2 YYREEE (reference sequence). V shed 3 bases and J 3 bases; nucleotides not matched to a gene: 2. In DNA, the CDR3 is TGTGCCAGCAGCTCCGGGACTAGCGGGAGGACAGATACGCAGTATTTT. This encodes CASSSGTSGRTDTQYF.

Of note for this clone: A read error is possible here, since a much larger clone lies one base away. The chain couples TRBV7-2 to TRBJ2-7, with 10 positions matching TRBD1. CDR3 length: 15 residues. V was pared by 1 base and J by 1 base, with 1 base of the junction left unmatched. CDR1 SGHTA and CDR2 FQGNSA come from the germline V gene. The CDR3, as DNA: TGTGCCAGCAGCTTAGGGACAGGGGGTTCCTACGAGCAGTACTTC. Amino acids: CASSLGTGGSYEQYF. Variable domain in full (rest from reference TRBV7-2 and TRBJ2-7): GAGVSQSPSNKVTEKGKDVELRCDPISGHTALYWYRQSLGQGLEFLIYFQGNSAPDKSGLPSDRFSAERTGGSVSTLTIQRTQQEDSAVYLCASSLGTGGSYEQYFGPGTRLTVT.

V and J are TRBV7-9 and TRBJ2-5; D not resolved. Trimming stripped 5 bases from V and 0 bases from J, with 10 bases between. This CDR3 has 14 amino acids. CDR1 and CDR2 from the germline V gene are SEHNR and FQNEAQ (reference sequence). CDR3 DNA sequence: TGTGCCAGCAGCCTCTACGCGGACCAAGAGACCCAGTACTTC. Its translation is CASSLYADQETQYF.

The chain employs TRBV28 and TRBJ2-3, with TRBD2 matching over 11 bases. The CDR3 is 13 amino acids. Germline V gives CDR1 MDHEN, CDR2 SYDVKM. The ends lost 6 bases at V and 6 bases at J; junction bases unmatched: 2. CDR3 in DNA: TGTGCCAGCAGGTCTAGCGGGAGGGATACGCAGTATTTT. It specifies CASRSSGRDTQYF.

V usage is TRBV7-9 and J usage is TRBJ1-1; 7 bases fit TRBD1. The junction had 25 bases not matched to a gene; V was cut back by 5 bases and J by 10 bases. The CDR3 extends over 18 amino acids. Germline V lookup: CDR1 SEHNR, CDR2 FQNEAQ (reference sequence). CDR3: CASSPPGTDVLPRDGAFF. In nucleotides, the CDR3 is TGTGCCAGCAGCCCCCCTGGGACAGACGTTTTGCCAAGGGACGGAGCTTTCTTT.

The V call is TRBV19, the J call TRBJ2-7; 7 nucleotides line up with TRBD1. The CDR3 has 13 amino acids. The V gene end was trimmed by 5 bases and the J gene end by 1 base; junction bases not matched to a gene: 2. Per the germline V gene, CDR1 is LNHDA and CDR2 is SQIVND (reference sequence). As DNA, the CDR3 is TGTGCCAGTAGTTCAGGGGGTTCCTACGAGCAGTACTTC. Protein sequence: CASSSGGSYEQYF.

Details on this clone: The sample carries other DNA sequences with the same CDR3. The V gene is TRBV27, the J gene TRBJ2-3; D not certain. Germline V gene sequence: CDR1 MNHEY, CDR2 SMNVEV (reference sequence). Trimming removed 5 bases at V and 0 bases at J, with 3 bases between. The CDR3 loop spans 12 amino acids. This CDR3 is CASSPSTDTQYF. The DNA for the CDR3 is TGTGCCAGCAGTCCGAGCACAGATACGCAGTATTTT.

The gene calls are TRBV19 and TRBJ2-1, with TRBD2 as a possible D gene (5 bases). In germline, CDR1 is LNHDA, CDR2 SQIVND (reference sequence). CDR3 size: 14 residues. CDR3 amino acids: CASHPGSSYNEQFF. The CDR3 DNA reads TGTGCGTCCCACCCGGGAAGCTCCTACAATGAGCAGTTCTTC.

The J gene is TRBJ2-7, the V gene TRBV14; no definite D call. Germline assignment: CDR1 SGHDN and CDR2 FVKESK. With 3 bases removed from V and 0 bases from J, the gap between germline ends came to 6 bases. The length of the CDR3 is 13 residues. CDR3 coding DNA: TGTGCCAGCAGCCAGTGGCTCTCCTACGAGCAGTACTTC. Its translation is CASSQWLSYEQYF.

This chain links TRBV28 with TRBJ2-7; TRBD1 is a possible D gene (6 bases). Per germline, CDR1 MDHEN and CDR2 SYDVKM. The CDR3 length is 15 residues. Trimming stripped 2 bases from V and 2 bases from J, with 13 bases between. CDR3 sequence: CASSLKGQPTYEQYF. The CDR3 DNA is TGTGCCAGCAGTTTAAAGGGACAACCTACCTACGAGCAGTACTTC. The full variable domain, its missing parts supplied by reference TRBV28 and TRBJ2-7, is DVKVTQSSRYLVKRTGEKVFLECVQDMDHENMFWYRQDPGLGLRLIYFSYDVKMKEKGDIPEGYSVSREKKERFSLILESASTNQTSMYLCASSLKGQPTYEQYFGPGTRLTVT.

CDR3 loop: CASSLGQGATTIYF. CDR3 sequence (DNA): TGTGCCAGCAGTCTTGGACAGGGGGCAACCACCATATATTTT. The chain uses TRBV27 and TRBJ1-3; 11 nucleotides align to TRBD1. Germline V gives CDR1 MNHEY, CDR2 SMNVEV (reference sequence). The CDR3 runs 14 residues. V trimming: 5 bases; J trimming: 9 bases; junction bases outside the gene matches: 6.

The J gene is TRBJ2-7, the V gene TRBV29-1; TRBD1 matches 9 bases. With V trimmed by 1 base and J by 0 bases, 10 bases remained unmatched. CDR1 and CDR2 (germline): SQVTM, ANQGSEA. The CDR3 length is 17 residues. In nucleotides, the CDR3 is TGCAGCGTTGAAGGCGGACAGGGGCTGTATTCCTCCTACGAGCAGTACTTC. It translates to CSVEGGQGLYSSYEQYF.

The chain has TRBV25-1 and TRBJ1-2; D unresolved. From germline, CDR1 is MGHDK and CDR2 SYGVNS. This CDR3 spans 15 amino acids. V was trimmed by 0 bases and J by 2 bases, leaving 10 bases between them. CDR3 sequence: CASSEYKRGNYGYTF. CDR3 bases: TGTGCCAGCAGTGAATATAAGCGAGGGAACTATGGCTACACCTTC.

The chain recombines TRBV18 with TRBJ1-5; 10 positions agree with TRBD1. CDR1 is KGHSH, CDR2 LQKENI, per germline. The J segment lost 5 bases and the V segment lost 3 bases, leaving 4 bases of the junction unmatched. The CDR3 runs 15 residues. Here the CDR3 reads CASSPGQGIDQPQHF. CDR3 DNA: TGTGCCAGCTCACCGGGACAGGGGATTGATCAGCCCCAGCATTTT.

This sequence joins TRBV28 and TRBJ1-4, with a tentative D call TRBD1 (5 bases). The germline V gene has CDR1 MDHEN and CDR2 SYDVKM. Trimming removed 5 bases from V and 6 bases from J, with 10 bases in between. The CDR3 spans 13 residues. The CDR3 sequence: CASSAGGYEKLFF. The CDR3 nucleotides are TGTGCCAGCAGTGCGGGGGGTTATGAAAAACTGTTTTTT.

V is TRBV2 and J is TRBJ1-1; the D is unclear. Per the germline V gene, CDR1 is SNHLY and CDR2 is FYNNEI. CDR3 length equals 14 residues. V lost 2 bases and J 3 bases, leaving 10 bases between the germline ends. The CDR3: CASSEYNTYTEAFF. Here the CDR3 DNA reads TGTGCCAGCAGTGAATACAACACGTACACTGAAGCTTTCTTT.

The chain employs TRBV6-4 and TRBJ1-1, with D possibly TRBD1 on 5 matching bases. This CDR3 is 15 amino acids long. Per the germline V gene, CDR1 is MRHNA and CDR2 is SNTAGT. Trimming took off 10 bases at V and 1 base at J, with 19 bases between the two ends. CDR3 protein: CATLNPGRANTEAFF. The CDR3 nucleotides are TGTGCCACCTTAAACCCGGGCAGGGCGAACACTGAAGCTTTCTTT.

The V gene is TRBV11-2, the J gene TRBJ1-1; 9 bases fit TRBD1. J was trimmed by 4 bases and V by 1 base; bases with no gene match: 7. Germline CDR1 is SGHAT and CDR2 is FQNNGV. This CDR3 has 16 residues. The CDR3 nucleotides read TGTGCCAGCAGCTTAGTGGGGACAGGGCTCATCACTGAAGCTTTCTTT. Translated: CASSLVGTGLITEAFF. Drawing the rest from reference TRBV11-2 and TRBJ1-1, the complete variable domain is EAGVAQSPRYKIIEKRQSVAFWCNPISGHATLYWYQQILGQGPKLLIQFQNNGVVDDSQLPKDRFSAERLKGVDSTLKIQPAKLEDSAVYLCASSLVGTGLITEAFFGQGTRLTVV.

The chain employs TRBV28 and TRBJ1-3, with D possibly being TRBD1 (6 bases). V lost 5 bases, J lost 0 bases, and 17 bases lay in between. In germline, CDR1 is MDHEN, CDR2 SYDVKM. The CDR3 is 17 residues long. CDR3 nucleotides: TGTGCCAGCAGTCCGCCCCAGGGGCTAGGCTCTGGAAACACCATATATTTT. The encoded protein is CASSPPQGLGSGNTIYF.

V gene TRBV5-6 combines with J gene TRBJ2-7, with TRBD1 matching 7 bases. The CDR3 loop spans 16 amino acids. The V segment lost 2 bases and the J segment 2 bases; nucleotides outside the gene matches: 10. CDR1 SGHDT and CDR2 YYEEEE come from the germline V gene. The CDR3 spells CASSLRGPAMAYEQYF. The CDR3, as DNA: TGTGCCAGCAGCTTAAGGGGGCCAGCGATGGCCTACGAGCAGTACTTC.

This rearrangement joins TRBV19 to TRBJ2-7; 9 nucleotides agree with TRBD1. In germline, CDR1 is LNHDA, CDR2 SQIVND (reference sequence). Trimming removed 7 bases from V and 1 base from J; junction bases left unmatched: 8. This CDR3 has 15 residues. CDR3 loop: CASKPGQGPSYEQYF. The CDR3 bases are TGTGCCAGTAAACCGGGACAGGGCCCTTCCTACGAGCAGTACTTC.

As for this clone: This sample also contains other DNA sequences that code for the same CDR3. V usage is TRBV5-1 and J usage is TRBJ1-1, with unresolved D. Germline values: CDR1 SGHRS, CDR2 YFSETQ. The CDR3 has 13 residues. Trimming shortened V by 0 bases and J by 0 bases, and 3 bases separated the two germline ends. The DNA of the CDR3 is TGCGCCAGCAGCTTGGATATGAACACTGAAGCTTTCTTT. Translated, it gives CASSLDMNTEAFF.

The chain recombines TRBV2 with TRBJ1-3; weak D call: TRBD1 (6 bases). V lost 9 bases and J lost 2, with 14 bases in between. The V gene's germline CDR1 is SNHLY and CDR2 FYNNEI. The CDR3 has 14 amino acids. This chain's CDR3 is CASSTGTPGNTIYF. The CDR3 region has the DNA TGTGCCAGTTCGACCGGGACACCTGGAAACACCATATATTTT.